A single sample is the source of the 21 T cell receptor beta chains below, sequenced in a study of cytomegalovirus exposure and HLA in healthy donors. The study ran its PCR with 60 Vbeta and 13 Jbeta primers. Using immunoSEQ multiplex PCR, the repertoire was profiled, and TCRdb retains in-frame clones only, with some absent. The sample lists roughly 160,000 clones, roughly 75% occurring once. Material for sequencing was PBMCs. Every receptor here comes from a middle-aged woman in good health and CMV-seropositive.

The chain joins TRBV14 to TRBJ2-7; possibly TRBD1 for D (6 bases). The CDR3 sequence is 14 residues long. Germline values: CDR1 SGHDN, CDR2 FVKESK. The germline V and J ends were trimmed by 0 bases and 1 base, with 7 bases remaining between them. The CDR3 coding sequence is TGTGCCAGCAGCCAAGAGACAGGTTCCTACGAGCAGTACTTC. It is translated as CASSQETGSYEQYF. Full variable domain (rest looked up from reference TRBV14 and TRBJ2-7): EAGVTQFPSHSVIEKGQTVTLRCDPISGHDNLYWYRRVMGKEIKFLLHFVKESKQDESGMPNNRFLAERTGGTYSTLKVQPAELEDSGVYFCASSQETGSYEQYFGPGTRLTVT.

The chain carries TRBV28 and TRBJ2-7; D gene uncertain. V was trimmed by 1 base and J by 6 bases, leaving 13 bases between them. CDR1 is MDHEN and CDR2 is SYDVKM in the germline V gene. The CDR3 spans 14 residues. The CDR3 nucleotides read TGTGCCAGCAGTTTATTGCGAGATTCCGCCGAGCAGTACTTC. This sequence encodes CASSLLRDSAEQYF.

The chain uses TRBV7-3 and TRBJ2-1; 8 nucleotides match TRBD1. The CDR3 is 15 residues long. Germline V gene lookup returns CDR1 SGHTA and CDR2 FQGTGA. V trimming: 2 bases; J trimming: 2 bases; junction bases outside the gene matches: 2. The chain's CDR3 is CASSLLQGAYNEQFF. CDR3 DNA: TGTGCCAGCAGCTTACTACAGGGGGCCTACAATGAGCAGTTCTTC.

This chain links TRBV28 with TRBJ1-4; 9 positions match TRBD1. V dropped 5 bases and J dropped 6; count of bases not matched to a gene: 7. The CDR3 has 15 amino acids. Germline assignment: CDR1 MDHEN and CDR2 SYDVKM. CDR3 sequence reads: CASSVNRGLYEKLFF. CDR3 nucleotide sequence: TGTGCCAGCAGTGTAAACAGGGGGCTTTATGAAAAACTGTTTTTT.

This clone was seen a handful of times. The chain is built from TRBV5-1 and TRBJ2-1; 9 nucleotides line up with TRBD2. The germline V gene encodes CDR1 SGHRS and CDR2 YFSETQ. The CDR3 runs to 15 residues. J gave up 1 base and V 3 bases, and 2 bases lay outside the gene matches. This CDR3 is CASSSAGGSYNEQFF. The CDR3 bases are TGCGCCAGCAGCTCTGCGGGAGGGTCCTACAATGAGCAGTTCTTC.

V and J are TRBV18 and TRBJ1-1; 7 positions agree with TRBD1. V shed 3 bases, J shed 1 base, and the junction held 14 bases outside the gene matches. CDR1 KGHSH and CDR2 LQKENI come from the germline V gene. CDR3 length: 18 amino acids. Here the CDR3 DNA reads TGTGCCAGCTCACCCCAAAGCAGACAGGGAAGGGGGAACACTGAAGCTTTCTTT. Its translation: CASSPQSRQGRGNTEAFF. The whole variable domain, filled in from reference TRBV18 and TRBJ1-1, reads NAGVMQNPRHLVRRRGQEARLRCSPMKGHSHVYWYRQLPEEGLKFMVYLQKENIIDESGMPKERFSAEFPKEGPSILRIQQVVRGDSAAYFCASSPQSRQGRGNTEAFFGQGTRLTVV.

This chain connects TRBV28 to TRBJ2-6, with no clear D. This CDR3 contains 14 residues. Germline CDR1 and CDR2: MDHEN and SYDVKM. The V end lost 5 bases, the J end lost 1 base, and 6 bases lay between the germline ends. CDR3 sequence: CASSLLSGANVLTF. For the CDR3, the DNA is TGTGCCAGCAGTCTACTTTCTGGGGCCAACGTCCTGACTTTC.

The V call is TRBV7-6, the J call TRBJ2-7, with D perhaps TRBD2 (6 bases). This CDR3 is built from 15 residues. The ends were cut back, 1 base at V and 1 base at J, with 11 bases in the middle. The germline CDR1 and CDR2 sequences are SGHVS and FNYEAQ. CDR3 bases: TGTGCCAGCAGCTTAGGGGCGGGATCTTCCTACGAGCAGTACTTC. Translated: CASSLGAGSSYEQYF.

The chain links TRBV20-1 to TRBJ2-7; D may be TRBD1 (6 bases). V lost 8 bases and J 7 bases, leaving 15 bases between the germline ends. CDR1 is DFQATT and CDR2 is SNEGSKA in the germline V gene (reference sequence). The CDR3 has 11 residues. Here the CDR3 DNA reads TGCAGTACGCAGGGGAGTGGAGAGCAGTACTTC. Translation gives CSTQGSGEQYF.

The V and J genes are TRBV5-6 and TRBJ1-2; 8 bases map to TRBD1. J was trimmed by 4 bases and V by 4 bases; bases with no gene match: 9. Germline V lookup: CDR1 SGHDT, CDR2 YYEEEE. The CDR3 has 15 residues. Here the CDR3 reads CASSRRQGPLYGYTF. DNA of the CDR3: TGTGCCAGCAGCCGCCGACAGGGGCCGCTCTATGGCTACACCTTC.

This clone was observed a few times. This chain joins TRBV25-1 and TRBJ1-6, with 8 bases matching TRBD1. The J segment lost 9 bases and the V segment lost 3 bases, leaving 13 bases of the junction unmatched. The CDR3 length is 17 residues. Germline CDR1 is MGHDK and CDR2 is SYGVNS. CDR3 in amino acids: CASSDSLGGQGGSPLHF. CDR3 bases: TGTGCCAGCAGTGACTCACTCGGCGGACAGGGAGGTTCACCCCTCCACTTT.

The chain joins TRBV19 to TRBJ2-2; D unclear. Trimming shortened V by 7 bases and J by 1 base, and 16 bases separated the two germline ends. The CDR3 is 16 residues long. Germline assignment: CDR1 LNHDA and CDR2 SQIVND (reference sequence). CDR3 loop: CASNPRQRLNTGELFF. CDR3 bases: TGTGCCAGTAACCCTCGCCAGAGACTGAACACCGGGGAGCTGTTTTTT.

The chain recombines TRBV7-6 with TRBJ2-2; 16 nucleotides match TRBD2. Trimming cost V 5 bases and J 6 bases; bases outside gene matches: 15. CDR3 length: 20 residues. Germline CDR1 reads SGHVS; CDR2 reads FNYEAQ. The CDR3 bases are TGTGCCAGCAGCCTGGGACTAGCGGGAGGGCCCTTTACCTTATCCGGGGAGCTGTTTTTT. It translates to CASSLGLAGGPFTLSGELFF.

V gene TRBV5-4 combines with J gene TRBJ1-4; perhaps TRBD1 as D (6 bases). V shed 3 bases and J shed 5 bases, with 17 bases lying between them. Germline lookup yields CDR1 SGHNT and CDR2 YYREEE (reference sequence). The length of the CDR3 is 16 residues. The CDR3 DNA is TGTGCCAGCAGCTCGAGAAAGGCAGGGGAAAATGAAAAACTGTTTTTT. Its protein product is CASSSRKAGENEKLFF.

The genes are TRBV7-2 and TRBJ2-7; the match to TRBD2 covers 10 bases. This CDR3 comprises 17 residues. The V gene end was trimmed by 0 bases and the J gene end by 4 bases; junction bases not matched to a gene: 9. CDR1 is SGHTA, CDR2 FQGNSA, per germline. CDR3 in DNA: TGTGCCAGCAGCTTAGCACCCGCTAGCGGGAGTAAATACGAGCAGTACTTC. The encoded protein is CASSLAPASGSKYEQYF.

About this clone itself: This specimen includes other DNA sequences encoding the same CDR3. The chain combines TRBV11-2 with TRBJ2-7; perhaps TRBD2 as D (5 bases). Germline V gene data show CDR1 as SGHAT and CDR2 as FQNNGV. CDR3 length equals 12 residues. Trimming pared 1 base from V and 5 bases from J, leaving 6 bases between. CDR3 sequence: CASSLAGNEQYF. The CDR3 bases are TGTGCCAGCAGCTTAGCCGGGAACGAGCAGTACTTC.

The rearrangement uses TRBV28 and TRBJ2-3; a possible D gene is TRBD1 (6 bases). In germline, CDR1 is MDHEN, CDR2 SYDVKM. This CDR3 is 12 amino acids long. V was clipped by 5 bases and J by 7 bases, with 10 bases between them. For the CDR3, the DNA is TGTGCCAGCAGTCAACAGGGTAATACGCAGTATTTT. This sequence encodes CASSQQGNTQYF.

The chain is built from TRBV28 and TRBJ2-7; no reliable D call. Germline-derived CDR1 and CDR2 are MDHEN and SYDVKM. The CDR3 has 17 amino acids. Trimming removed 6 bases at V and 5 bases at J, with 26 bases between. DNA for the CDR3: TGTGCCAGCAGCCTAACGGAGACGGCCCTCCTATCGGACGAGCAGTACTTC. Translated, it gives CASSLTETALLSDEQYF.

The chain carries TRBV7-9 and TRBJ2-7; 9 nucleotides align to TRBD2. V lost 4 bases, J lost 3 bases, and 13 bases stayed unmatched. Looked up from germline, CDR1 is SEHNR and CDR2 is FQNEAQ (reference sequence). The CDR3 extends over 17 amino acids. The chain's CDR3 is CASSSLGGSGGIYEQYF. The DNA for the CDR3 is TGTGCCAGCAGCTCCCTGGGGGGTAGCGGGGGTATCTACGAGCAGTACTTC. The full variable domain, its missing parts supplied by reference TRBV7-9 and TRBJ2-7, is DTGVSQNPRHKITKRGQNVTFRCDPISEHNRLYWYRQTLGQGPEFLTYFQNEAQLEKSRLLSDRFSAERPKGSFSTLEIQRTEQGDSAMYLCASSSLGGSGGIYEQYFGPGTRLTVT.

The chain combines TRBV29-1 with TRBJ1-1, with D unresolved. The germline V gene has CDR1 SQVTM and CDR2 ANQGSEA. V lost 2 bases, J lost 4 bases, and 23 bases lay in between. The CDR3 totals 17 residues. Here the CDR3 reads CSVEYAGGSGWSTEAFF. The CDR3 DNA sequence: TGCAGCGTTGAATATGCGGGAGGATCTGGGTGGAGCACTGAAGCTTTCTTT.

The chain recombines TRBV30 with TRBJ2-7; D may be TRBD2 (6 bases). Trimming took off 4 bases at V and 1 base at J, with 11 bases between the two ends. The CDR3 runs 13 residues. Germline values: CDR1 GTSNPN, CDR2 SVGIG (reference sequence). CDR3 bases: TGTGCCTGGACCTCGGACTATTCCTACGAGCAGTACTTC. It encodes CAWTSDYSYEQYF.